The text below deals with one TCR beta chain. No cognate antigen has been identified for it. No clone much larger than this one lies a single base away; base qualities are absent. This specimen belongs to a study of blood T cell repertoires in COVID-19 (dated by TCRdb to the early 2020s). About the investigation overall: Samples covering the acute and convalescent phases of COVID-19 were provided by collaborators in the United States, Italy and Spain. The prospective study material was composed of cDNA or gDNA derived from T cells, B-cell-depleted T cells, or PBMCs. Deeply sampled blood TCRbeta repertoires from subjects exposed to, actively infected with, or recovered from COVID-19 were included in the dataset. A freely available public database, intended as a resource for researchers studying the immune response to SARS-CoV-2, is where the repertoires were released. The samples were drawn from the first 160 participants of the ongoing ImmuneRACE study and from about 1,200 subjects provided by 6 global collaborators. The sample metadata nearly always contained a de-identified subject ID, COVID-19 status, age in years and sex. Where available, HLA class I and class II types were obtained from metadata supplied by the sample provider rather than from assay-based typing. What the research found in general, with its limitations: The quantity of clinical and demographic metadata differed by source and by participant and was supplied without curation.

CDR1 and CDR2 are read off the germline V gene as KGHSY and FQNENV. The CDR3 goes from the cysteine to the phenylalanine over 19 residues. Only CDR3 DNA remains: 57 bases, in frame from the first base. Compared with germline, V lacks 0 bases and J lacks 0 bases; bases without a gene match: 6. TCRbeta CDR3 regions were amplified from genomic DNA using the immunoSEQ Assay, a bias-controlled multiplex PCR. From the authors' description of their analysis: Within the assay, amplification of reference gene primers was used to estimate how many nucleated cells each sample contained. To quantify the absolute abundance of each unique TCRbeta CDR3 rearrangement, sequence reads were collapsed and filtered. For each sample, productive Simpson clonality was calculated as the square root of Simpson's diversity index across productive rearrangements. Here the immuneACCESS table is served through TCRdb, limited to in-frame sequences with V and J called. Missing clones are a known gap in these copies; in checked studies unresolved V genes cover under half, and the rest lacks a known reason. D and trimming come from the DNA, and the V and J calls and clone size come from that table. Recorded for this sample are about 380,000 clones; around 89% of them occurred a single time. The ten largest clones add up to around 7% of the sample.

Whole blood was collected in K2EDTA tubes by collaborating institutions according to the institutions' own protocols. For TCRbeta analysis, collaborator samples were shipped as frozen whole blood, as isolated PBMCs, or as DNA extracted from either sample type. Sequenced input: peripheral blood. Recombination connected TRBV16 to TRBJ2-2, and 11 junctional nucleotides match TRBD2. The source is a man aged 18 to 35 with active or convalescent COVID-19. The base sequence is TGTGCCAGCAGCCAATCAGGGCTAGCGGGAGGCGCGAACACCGGGGAGCTGTTTTTT. This sequence encodes CASSQSGLAGGANTGELFF.